This T cell receptor (beta chain) was recovered during a study of blood T cell repertoires in COVID-19 (dated by TCRdb to about 2020). Study-level background: Collaborator samples came from the United States, Italy and Spain and covered acute and convalescent phases of COVID-19. The samples were drawn from two sources: the first 160 participants of the ongoing ImmuneRACE study, and over 950 subjects contributed by 6 global collaborators. The prospective study material was composed of cDNA or gDNA derived from T cells, B-cell-depleted T cells, or PBMCs. The repertoires were released in a freely available public database intended as a resource for research on the immune response to SARS-CoV-2. Nearly every sample came with metadata listing a de-identified subject ID, COVID-19 status, age in years and sex. The dataset comprised deeply sampled blood TCRbeta repertoires from subjects exposed to, actively infected with, or recovered from COVID-19. HLA class I and class II types, where available, came from metadata supplied by the sample provider rather than from assay-based typing.

TCRbeta CDR3 regions were amplified from genomic DNA by means of the immunoSEQ Assay, a bias-controlled multiplex PCR. The original pipeline was this. The number of nucleated cells in each sample was estimated by amplification of reference gene primers within the assay. To quantify the absolute abundance of each unique TCRbeta CDR3 rearrangement, sequence reads were collapsed and filtered. For each sample, productive Simpson clonality was calculated as the square root of Simpson's diversity index across productive rearrangements. TCRdb carries this immuneACCESS record with in-frame sequences only. Its versions omit some clonotypes, under half of them owing to an unresolved V gene in the studies checked, with the rest unexplained. The V and J calls and clone size are taken from that table; D and trimming were inferred from the DNA. Present in this sample are a few hundred thousand clones, over 70% of which were seen just once. The ten largest make up 8% to 9.5% of the sample.

Each collaborating institution followed its own protocols to collect whole blood in K2EDTA tubes. For TCRbeta analysis, collaborators shipped samples as frozen whole blood, isolated PBMCs, or DNA extracted from either of those sample types. As for this clone: Its antigen specificity is not known. Per-nucleotide qualities are absent, and no much larger clonotype sits a single base away.

A distance of 11 bases separates the germline ends of V and J, which lose 0 bases and 2 bases respectively. The CDR3 holds 15 amino acids from the cysteine to the phenylalanine. This entry keeps only the CDR3 DNA: 45 bases, framed from base 1. The germline V gene supplies CDR1 SGHRS and CDR2 YFSETQ. Overall results and qualifications from the work: The quantity of clinical and demographic metadata differed by source and by participant and was supplied without curation.

The specimen was peripheral blood. Recombination linked TRBV5-1 to TRBJ2-5, and perhaps TRBD2 as D gene, on 6 matching bases. This clonotype originated in a human donor in a cohort sampled during active COVID-19. The DNA sequence is given as TGCGCCAGCAGCTTGGCGGGAGAGGGACAAGAGACCCAGTACTTC. It specifies CASSLAGEGQETQYF. With the rest looked up from the reference TRBV5-1 and TRBJ2-5 genes rather than sequenced, the full variable domain is KAGVTQTPRYLIKTRGQQVTLSCSPISGHRSVSWYQQTPGQGLQFLFEYFSETQRNKGNFPGRFSGRQFSNSRSEMNVSTLELGDSALYLCASSLAGEGQETQYFGPGTRLLVL.